This T cell receptor beta chain stems from a study of blood T cell repertoires in COVID-19. In the study overall: From the United States, Italy and Spain came samples of acute and convalescent COVID-19.

Using immunoSEQ multiplex PCR, the repertoire was profiled, and TCRdb retains in-frame clones only, with some absent. The sample contains about 64,000 clones, 78% of which appear only once. The junction had 5 bases not matched to a gene; V was cut back by 3 bases and J by 5 bases. This CDR3 region has 15 residues. Germline CDR1 and CDR2: KGHDR and SFDVKD. This clonotype was obtained from a man in his sixties with COVID-19, enrolled during active disease. The rearrangement links TRBV24-1 to TRBJ2-1, with 8 bases that match TRBD2. Sequenced input: peripheral blood. The DNA for the CDR3 is TGTGCCACCAGTGATCCCGGGACTAGGGACAATGAGCAGTTCTTC. It specifies CATSDPGTRDNEQFF.